This TCR beta chain comes out of a study of cytomegalovirus exposure and HLA in healthy donors. Study overall: The early release's HLA-typed donors yielded 80 million to 95 million unique TCRs. Notes on the study in general: Highest at DRB1 and lowest at HLA-C, TCR association rates differed among HLA loci in a later analysis. The study carried out a later analysis of TCR beta sequences. It associated approximately 17,000 of them with specific HLA alleles at a false discovery rate of 0.05. The study had only CMV serostatus as immune exposure information.

With regard to this clone: The target antigen is unknown.

CDR1 is SQVTM and CDR2 is ANQGSEA in the germline V gene. The CDR3 is 12 amino acids. V lost 4 bases to trimming and J lost 8 bases, with 14 bases between them. PCR employed 60 Vbeta and 13 Jbeta primers. Libraries were prepared by immunoSEQ multiplex PCR; TCRdb keeps only in-frame clonotypes and omits some of them. The repertoire includes 180,000 or so clones, around 82% of them detected once, and around 2.3% sits in the top ten. This clonotype was obtained from a woman in her twenties or thirties in good health and CMV-seropositive. This chain uses TRBV29-1 with TRBJ2-5; maybe TRBD2 (6 bases). The sequenced sample was PBMCs. The CDR3 DNA follows: TGCAGCGTTGCGGGACTCGACGATACCCAGTACTTC. It specifies CSVAGLDDTQYF.